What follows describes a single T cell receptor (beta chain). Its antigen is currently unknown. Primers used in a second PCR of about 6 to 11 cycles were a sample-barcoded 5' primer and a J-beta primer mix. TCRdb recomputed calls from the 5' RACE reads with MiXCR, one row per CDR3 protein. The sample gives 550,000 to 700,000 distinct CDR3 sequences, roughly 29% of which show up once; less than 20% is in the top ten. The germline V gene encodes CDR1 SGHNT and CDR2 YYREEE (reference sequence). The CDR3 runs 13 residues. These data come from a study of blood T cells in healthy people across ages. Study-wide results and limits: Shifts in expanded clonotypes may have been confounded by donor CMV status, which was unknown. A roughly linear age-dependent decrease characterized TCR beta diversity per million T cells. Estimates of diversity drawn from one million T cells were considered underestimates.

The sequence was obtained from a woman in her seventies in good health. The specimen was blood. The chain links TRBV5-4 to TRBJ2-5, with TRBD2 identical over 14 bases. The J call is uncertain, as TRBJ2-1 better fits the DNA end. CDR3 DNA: TGTGCCAGAGGGACTAGCGGGGGCGATGAGCAGTTCTTC. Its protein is CARGTSGGDEQFF.